The rows below give T cell receptor beta chains drawn from one sample of a study of OX40 agonist ivuxolimab in advanced cancers. Some clones are missing from TCRdb's copy, which holds only in-frame ones; the method was immunoSEQ multiplex PCR. Found here are over 45,000 clones, nearly 80% of them singletons; the top ten hold roughly 4.6%. The sample was CD4+ or CD8+ T cells sorted from blood, taken in a trial of the OX40 agonist ivuxolimab. These receptors all come from an adult with an advanced solid tumor such as melanoma, head and neck, liver or kidney cancer. Both conserved end residues are part of each CDR3.

TRBV9	14	TRBJ1-2	CASSVVQGEGDYTF
TRBV4-3	16	TRBJ1-2	CASSQEKAAYLGGYTF
TRBV7-9	13	TRBJ2-6	CASSSPGANVLTF
TRBV27	15	TRBJ2-6	CASSLRETGANVLTF
TRBV7-8	15	TRBJ2-2	CASRPGAGRTGELFF
TRBV7-9	14	TRBJ1-3	CASSLLSRENTIYF
TRBV9	13	TRBJ1-2	CASSADRGHGYTF
TRBV28	16	TRBJ2-7	CASSSETGDPTYEQYF
TRBV2	13	TRBJ1-1	CASRRTENTEAFF
TRBV2	18	TRBJ2-2	CASSAGTGGVLSIGELFF
TRBV7-9	14	TRBJ1-5	CASSPGGGRQPQHF
TRBV2	11	TRBJ2-5	CASSDGPTQYF
TRBV2	16	TRBJ1-6	CASSEMVAANNSPLHF
TRBV6-1	15	TRBJ2-7	CATGDWDRGLYEQYF
TRBV5-1	14	TRBJ2-7	CASRWGLASYEQYF
TRBV7-8	14	TRBJ1-6	CASKGLSYNSPLHF
TRBV29-1	13	TRBJ1-1	CSVSPGGVGEAFF
TRBV19	16	TRBJ2-1	CASREGRSGRLDEQFF
TRBV5-4	16	TRBJ2-5	CASSLKAGGLRETQYF
TRBV19	13	TRBJ2-7	CATGLGASYEQYF
TRBV27	15	TRBJ2-6	CASRPTGAGANVLTF
TRBV19	15	TRBJ1-1	CASSIARTGGTEAFF
TRBV19	16	TRBJ2-7	CASSIESLGQGYEQYF
TRBV14	14	TRBJ2-1	CASSQELLNNEQFF
TRBV25-1	16	TRBJ2-3	CASSDEAGSSTDTQYF
TRBV5-1	15	TRBJ1-2	CASSLAPGVKDGYTF
TRBV19	12	TRBJ2-7	CASSAGWYEQYF
TRBV4-1	17	TRBJ1-1	CASSQDHAKRHRGEAFF
TRBV27	18	TRBJ1-5	CASRSLRDSPYSNQPQHF
TRBV7-2	16	TRBJ1-2	CASSPRQGLNLWGYTF
TRBV5-1	14	TRBJ2-7	CASSLARDRGEQYF
TRBV28	13	TRBJ1-1	CASSPGQGTEAFF
TRBV19	15	TRBJ2-1	CASSKGLAGDNEQFF
TRBV7-2	13	TRBJ1-2	CASSLVADKRYTF
TRBV7-2	15	TRBJ2-7	CASSPRAGGFYEQYF
TRBV19	15	TRBJ2-3	CASSTRQGWTDTQYF
TRBV27	14	TRBJ2-2	CASSSLGQSGELFF